The rows below give T cell receptor beta chains drawn from one sample of a study of T-cell reconstitution after alpha-beta-depleted transplantation in children. TCRdb reanalysed the PCR reads using MiXCR and keeps one entry per CDR3 protein. The sample lists roughly 420,000 distinct CDR3 sequences, roughly 17% occurring once. Sequenced material: PBMCs, mostly from graft donor cells, taken 360 days after TCRalphabeta/CD19-depleted stem cell transplant. These receptors were taken from a boy younger than two who had a stem cell transplant for Wiskott-Aldrich syndrome, so the T cells may come from the graft donor. CDR3s include the opening cysteine and the closing phenylalanine or tryptophan. D genes are given only for firm matches. The size entry is marked missing in some rows and otherwise reads once, few, many or a size class.

j_call v_call clone_size d_call cdr3_aa cdr3_nt
TRBJ2-7 TRBV20-1 - TRBD2 CSARDGRAVREQYF TGCAGTGCTAGAGACGGGAGGGCCGTGAGGGAGCAGTACTTC
TRBJ2-1 TRBV24-1 few TRBD2 CATSDPSGNSYNEQFF TGTGCCACCAGTGACCCCAGCGGGAACTCTTACAATGAGCAGTTCTTC
TRBJ2-3 TRBV29-1 - - CSPAAGSTDTQYF TGCAGCCCGGCGGCAGGTTCCACAGATACGCAGTATTTT
TRBJ2-5 TRBV12-3/TRBV12-4 few - CASSLGTPLETQYF TGTGCCAGCAGTTTAGGGACGCCTTTGGAGACCCAGTACTTC
TRBJ2-7 TRBV5-1 - - CASSWPNSYEQYF TGCGCCAGCAGCTGGCCTAACTCCTACGAGCAGTACTTC
TRBJ2-7 TRBV4-1 few - CASSQRGQSNRDEQYF TGCGCCAGCAGCCAACGCGGACAGTCCAATCGCGACGAGCAGTACTTC
TRBJ2-2 TRBV7-8 many - CASSLDPHTGELFF TGTGCCAGCAGCCTGGACCCTCACACCGGGGAGCTGTTTTTT
TRBJ2-7 TRBV5-6 few TRBD2 CASSFLGGRAYEQYF TGTGCCAGCAGCTTTCTTGGCGGGAGGGCCTACGAGCAGTACTTC
TRBJ2-3 TRBV19 - - CASTLLGQSTDTQYF TGTGCCAGTACCTTACTGGGGCAGTCCACAGATACGCAGTATTTT
TRBJ2-2 TRBV29-1 - TRBD1 CSGQGPNTGELFF TGCAGCGGACAGGGGCCGAACACCGGGGAGCTGTTTTTT
TRBJ1-1 TRBV7-9 many - CASSLQEGTEAFF TGTGCCAGCAGCCTACAGGAGGGCACTGAAGCTTTCTTT
TRBJ2-7 TRBV6-2/TRBV6-3 - - CASSQRDAYEQYF TGTGCCAGCAGCCAACGGGACGCCTACGAGCAGTACTTC
TRBJ2-5 TRBV18 - - CASSPLNSETQYF TGTGCCAGCTCACCACTTAACTCCGAGACCCAGTACTTC
TRBJ2-3 TRBV5-6 - - CASSLPGGRTDTQYF TGTGCCAGCAGCTTACCGGGGGGCCGGACAGATACGCAGTATTTT
TRBJ2-1 TRBV11-2 - - CASSLITGKLGEQFF TGTGCCAGCAGCTTAATCACGGGCAAACTGGGTGAGCAGTTCTTC
TRBJ2-2 TRBV5-6 few - CASSWRAGELFF TGTGCCAGCAGCTGGAGGGCCGGGGAGCTGTTTTTT
TRBJ2-4 TRBV6-1 - - CASSGRPGQGAKNIQYF TGTGCCAGCAGTGGACGACCGGGACAAGGAGCCAAAAACATTCAGTACTTC
TRBJ2-3 TRBV24-1 few - CATSDRFSPYRDTSTDTQYF TGTGCCACCAGTGATCGATTTTCACCCTACAGGGATACTAGCACAGATACGCAGTATTTT
TRBJ2-7 TRBV5-8 - TRBD1 CASSFGTVVSYEQYF TGTGCCAGCAGCTTCGGGACAGTCGTTTCCTACGAGCAGTACTTC
TRBJ1-6 TRBV20-1 many - CSARAGSYNSPLHF TGCAGTGCTAGAGCAGGCTCCTATAATTCACCCCTCCACTTT
TRBJ2-7 TRBV5-1 - - CASSSAGPLEQYF TGCGCCAGCAGCTCAGCCGGGCCCCTCGAGCAGTACTTC
TRBJ2-7 TRBV7-2 few - CASSPLPTYEQYF TGTGCCAGCAGCCCCCTGCCCACCTACGAGCAGTACTTC
TRBJ1-1 TRBV10-1 few - CASSEGPPRGAFF TGCGCCAGCAGTGAGGGACCACCTCGGGGGGCTTTCTTT